This T cell receptor beta chain was observed in a study of T cell responses to AZD1222 COVID-19 vaccine. Libraries were prepared by immunoSEQ multiplex PCR; TCRdb keeps only in-frame clonotypes and omits some of them. The table records more than 20,000 clones, more than 75% of them present only once. The receptor's source is an adult who received the AZD1222 COVID-19 vaccine. The source material was peripheral blood, sampled 28 days after the second AZD1222 dose.

DNA of the CDR3: TGTGCCAGCAGCTCTCCCGGGACTAGCGGCTACGAGCAGTACTTC. It translates to CASSSPGTSGYEQYF. This chain connects TRBV5-4 to TRBJ2-7, with TRBD2 matching over 11 bases. CDR3 length: 15 amino acids. Germline V CDR1 and CDR2: SGHNT, YYREEE (reference sequence). The junction had 5 bases not matched to a gene; V was cut back by 3 bases and J by 3 bases.